This T cell receptor beta chain originates from a study of graft-versus-host responses after intestinal transplantation. Study context: Recipients got multivisceral, liver-intestinal, or isolated intestinal transplants. Every recipient had anti-thymocyte globulin induction and 2 to 4 years of tacrolimus plus steroids.

Looked up from germline, CDR1 is ENHRY and CDR2 is SYGVKD. The CDR3 spans 14 residues. V was pared by 0 bases and J by 2 bases, with 8 bases between. Study-level points and caveats: Some GvH clones appeared in ileal mucosa or blood before recipient bone marrow.

This clone was recorded a few times. Its antigen remains unidentified. Sequenced by immunoSEQ multiplex PCR; TCRdb stores in-frame clones only, minus some. The table records some 48,000 clones, 70% to 85% of them present only once. The chain combines TRBV10-3 with TRBJ2-7, with D perhaps TRBD2 (5 bases). The sample here was unstimulated CD4+ T cells sorted from spleen or lymph node cells, taken before transplant. This clonotype was obtained from a human donor who was the organ donor for an intestinal transplant. The CDR3 spells CAISESGETYEQYF. The CDR3 DNA is TGTGCCATCAGTGAGTCCGGGGAGACCTACGAGCAGTACTTC.